Below, 15 T cell receptor beta chains from the same sample are listed, as sequenced in a study of shared clonotypes between healthy human individuals. Terminally differentiated effector memory CD45RA+ cells were left out of the naive CD8 fraction, which was CD45RO-negative and positively selected for CCR7. Sequenced by immunoSEQ multiplex PCR; TCRdb stores in-frame clones only, minus some. Among roughly 770,000 clones listed, 90% to 98% were seen once. The sequenced material came from naive CD8+ T cells sorted from blood. The receptors stem from a man aged 25 to 40 in good health.

The chain has TRBV18 and TRBJ2-5; D unclear. Germline V gene sequence: CDR1 KGHSH, CDR2 LQKENI. The V gene lost 2 bases and the J gene lost 4 bases, with 14 bases spanning the gap. This CDR3 has 15 residues. The CDR3 nucleotides read TGTGCCAGCTCACCAATTTCAGGATCCTCAGAGACCCAGTACTTC. It is translated as CASSPISGSSETQYF.

The chain carries TRBV9 and TRBJ2-1; TRBD2 agrees at 10 bases. The V gene's germline CDR1 is SGDLS and CDR2 YYNGEE. With 3 bases clipped from V and 0 bases from J, the junction kept 3 bases outside the gene matches. CDR3 length: 16 residues. The CDR3 DNA is TGTGCCAGCAGCGGGCGGACTAGCGGCTCCTACAATGAGCAGTTCTTC. Protein product: CASSGRTSGSYNEQFF. Looking up the rest from reference TRBV9 and TRBJ2-1 gives the full variable domain: DSGVTQTPKHLITATGQRVTLRCSPRSGDLSVYWYQQSLDQGLQFLIQYYNGEERAKGNILERFSAQQFPDLHSELNLSSLELGDSALYFCASSGRTSGSYNEQFFGPGTRLTVL.

The chain recombines TRBV7-7 with TRBJ2-4; 7 nucleotides match TRBD1. The V gene's germline CDR1 is SSHAT and CDR2 FNYEAQ (reference sequence). J was trimmed by 8 bases and V by 4 bases; bases with no gene match: 11. The CDR3 extends over 15 amino acids. The CDR3 DNA reads TGTGCCAGCAGCTCCGCCGGGACAGACGCCGACATTCAGTACTTC. Translated, it gives CASSSAGTDADIQYF.

The V gene is TRBV7-2, the J gene TRBJ2-7; 11 bases fit TRBD2. Germline-derived CDR1 and CDR2 are SGHTA and FQGNSA. V trimming: 2 bases; J trimming: 1 base; junction bases outside the gene matches: 1. The CDR3 is 15 amino acids. The CDR3 region is CASSLRLAGSYEQYF. The CDR3 DNA reads as TGTGCCAGCAGCTTAAGACTAGCGGGGTCCTACGAGCAGTACTTC. The full variable domain, completed using reference TRBV7-2 and TRBJ2-7, is GAGVSQSPSNKVTEKGKDVELRCDPISGHTALYWYRQSLGQGLEFLIYFQGNSAPDKSGLPSDRFSAERTGGSVSTLTIQRTQQEDSAVYLCASSLRLAGSYEQYFGPGTRLTVT.

The gene calls are TRBV27 and TRBJ2-3; 7 bases map to TRBD2. Germline trimming cut 3 bases from V and 4 bases from J; bases unmatched to any gene: 7. Germline assignment: CDR1 MNHEY and CDR2 SMNVEV (reference sequence). This CDR3 has 15 residues. For the CDR3, the DNA is TGTGCCAGCAGTTTCAGGCGGGAGACATCAGATACGCAGTATTTT. This sequence encodes CASSFRRETSDTQYF.

For the CDR3, the DNA is TGCAGCGTTGAGCGGGGGTCCCCTTACGAGCAGTACTTC. This gives the protein CSVERGSPYEQYF. The J gene is TRBJ2-7, the V gene TRBV29-1; 7 bases align to TRBD2. CDR1 and CDR2 from the germline V gene are SQVTM and ANQGSEA. V lost 3 bases and J lost 4; bases outside the gene matches: 6. The CDR3 consists of 13 residues.

This chain uses TRBV7-9 with TRBJ2-5, with D possibly being TRBD1 (5 bases). This CDR3 comprises 15 residues. V lost 5 bases to trimming and J lost 4 bases, with 17 bases between them. CDR1 and CDR2 (germline): SEHNR, FQNEAQ (reference sequence). The CDR3 DNA is TGTGCCAGCAGCCATCTAATAGACAGAGGAGAGACCCAGTACTTC. Amino acid sequence: CASSHLIDRGETQYF.

V and J are TRBV6-5 and TRBJ2-7; 7 bases match TRBD2. The germline gives CDR1 MNHEY, CDR2 SVGAGI. V lost 2 bases, J lost 3 bases, and 10 bases stayed unmatched. The CDR3 has 16 amino acids. This CDR3 reads CASSYSGMVHYYEQYF. The CDR3 bases are TGTGCCAGCAGTTACAGCGGGATGGTTCACTACTACGAGCAGTACTTC.

Only one count was recorded for this clone. J is TRBJ2-2 and V is TRBV7-8; D may be TRBD2 (6 bases). This CDR3 region has 18 residues. CDR1 and CDR2 (germline): SGHVS, FQNEAQ. The ends were cut back, 2 bases at V and 3 bases at J, with 19 bases in the middle. DNA for the CDR3: TGTGCCAGCAGCTTACCTAGCGAACCGGTAGTGGACACCGGGGAGCTGTTTTTT. This encodes CASSLPSEPVVDTGELFF.

The rearrangement uses TRBV5-4 and TRBJ2-7; 13 bases are a match to TRBD2. Germline loops: CDR1 SGHNT, CDR2 YYREEE (reference sequence). This CDR3 comprises 16 residues. Trimming took 4 bases from V and 5 from J; bases not matched to a gene: 9. The CDR3 nucleotides read TGTGCCAGCAGCCCCGGGACTAGCGGGGCCCAACACGAGCAGTACTTC. Its protein product is CASSPGTSGAQHEQYF.

This clone has a single count. This chain joins TRBV7-2 and TRBJ2-1; D uncertain. The CDR3 has 11 residues. V was cut by 6 bases and J by 8 bases, with 8 bases left in between. Germline V CDR1 and CDR2: SGHTA, FQGNSA. CDR3: CASSYPYEQFF. CDR3 DNA: TGTGCCAGCAGTTATCCTTATGAGCAGTTCTTC.

This rearrangement joins TRBV7-9 to TRBJ2-1; 10 bases fit TRBD2. Germline assignment: CDR1 SEHNR and CDR2 FQNEAQ (reference sequence). V dropped 3 bases and J dropped 9; count of bases not matched to a gene: 17. The CDR3 consists of 18 residues. In nucleotides, the CDR3 is TGTGCCAGCAGCTTCTATCGGGCTAGCGGGGGCCCTAGTTTTGAGCAGTTCTTC. Its translation is CASSFYRASGGPSFEQFF.

The CDR3 sequence is CASRSWTSGYNEQFF. CDR3 nucleotides: TGTGCCAGCAGGTCATGGACTAGCGGATACAATGAGCAGTTCTTC. The chain combines TRBV7-8 with TRBJ2-1; 10 bases fit TRBD2. Germline assignment: CDR1 SGHVS and CDR2 FQNEAQ. CDR3 size: 15 residues. The junction had 6 bases not matched to a gene; V was cut back by 6 bases and J by 4 bases.

This chain joins TRBV6-5 and TRBJ1-5; D is undetermined. The CDR3 covers 13 residues. The germline V gene has CDR1 MNHEY and CDR2 SVGAGI. Trimming stripped 0 bases from V and 6 bases from J, with 6 bases between. The CDR3 DNA is TGTGCCAGCAGTTACTCGAGGGTTCAGCCCCAGCATTTT. Its translation is CASSYSRVQPQHF.

The chain has TRBV30 and TRBJ2-1; weak D call: TRBD2 (6 bases). Germline values: CDR1 GTSNPN, CDR2 SVGIG (reference sequence). The CDR3 length is 15 residues. V lost 6 bases and J 4 bases, leaving 19 bases between the germline ends. The CDR3, as DNA: TGTGCCTGTGAGGGAGCGGGTACAGGATACAATGAGCAGTTCTTC. Translating it yields CACEGAGTGYNEQFF.